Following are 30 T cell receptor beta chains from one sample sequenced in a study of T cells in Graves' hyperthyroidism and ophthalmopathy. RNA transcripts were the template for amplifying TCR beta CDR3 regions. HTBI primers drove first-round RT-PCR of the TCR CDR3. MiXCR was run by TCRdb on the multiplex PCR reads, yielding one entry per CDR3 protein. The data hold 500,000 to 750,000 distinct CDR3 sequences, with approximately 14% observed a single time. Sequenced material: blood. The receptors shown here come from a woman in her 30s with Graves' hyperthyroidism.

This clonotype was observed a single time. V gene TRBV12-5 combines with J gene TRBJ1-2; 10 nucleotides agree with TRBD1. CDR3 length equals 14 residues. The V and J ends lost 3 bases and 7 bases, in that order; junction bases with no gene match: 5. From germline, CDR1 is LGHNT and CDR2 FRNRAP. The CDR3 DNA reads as TGTGCTAGTGGTTTTGACAGGGGGCGCTCTGGCTACACCTTC. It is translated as CASGFDRGRSGYTF.

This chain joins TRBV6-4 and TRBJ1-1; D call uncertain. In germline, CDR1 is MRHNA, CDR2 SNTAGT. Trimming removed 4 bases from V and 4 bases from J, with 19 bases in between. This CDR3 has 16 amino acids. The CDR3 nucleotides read TGTGCCAGCAGTGGCCTCAACAAGGAATGTGGCACTGAAGCTTTCTTT. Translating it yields CASSGLNKECGTEAFF.

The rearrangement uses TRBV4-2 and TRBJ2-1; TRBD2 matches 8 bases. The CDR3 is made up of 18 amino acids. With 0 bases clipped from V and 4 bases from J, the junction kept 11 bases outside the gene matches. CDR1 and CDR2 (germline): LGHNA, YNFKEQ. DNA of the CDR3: TGTGCCAGCAGCCAAGAAACGACTAGCGCACACCCATACAATGAGCAGTTCTTC. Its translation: CASSQETTSAHPYNEQFF.

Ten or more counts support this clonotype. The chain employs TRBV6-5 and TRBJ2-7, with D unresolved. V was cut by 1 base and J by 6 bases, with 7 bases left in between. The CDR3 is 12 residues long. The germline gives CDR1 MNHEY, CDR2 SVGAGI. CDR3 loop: CASSYLLREQYF. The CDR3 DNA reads TGTGCCAGCAGTTACTTGTTGCGCGAGCAGTACTTC.

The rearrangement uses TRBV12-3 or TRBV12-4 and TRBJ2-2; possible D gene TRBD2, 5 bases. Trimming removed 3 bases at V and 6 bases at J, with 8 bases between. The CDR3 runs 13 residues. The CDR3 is CASSLEVSGELFF. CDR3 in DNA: TGTGCCAGCAGTTTGGAGGTATCCGGGGAGCTGTTTTTT.

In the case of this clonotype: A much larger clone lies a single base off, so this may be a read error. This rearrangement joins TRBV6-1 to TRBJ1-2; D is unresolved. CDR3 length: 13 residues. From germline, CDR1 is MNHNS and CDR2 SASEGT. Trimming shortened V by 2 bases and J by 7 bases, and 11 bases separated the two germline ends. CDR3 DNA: TGTGCCAGCAGTGAAACGCTTTTCGGTGGCTACACCTTC. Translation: CASSETLFGGYTF.

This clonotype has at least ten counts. The CDR3 nucleotides read TGTGCCACCAGCACCCGAGCGGGAGTGGGCGGTGAGCAGTTCTTC. Protein: CATSTRAGVGGEQFF. The genes are TRBV15 and TRBJ2-1, with 8 bases fitting TRBD2. With 4 bases clipped from V and 9 bases from J, the junction kept 11 bases outside the gene matches. In germline, CDR1 is LNHNV, CDR2 YYDKDF (reference sequence). The CDR3 spans 15 residues.

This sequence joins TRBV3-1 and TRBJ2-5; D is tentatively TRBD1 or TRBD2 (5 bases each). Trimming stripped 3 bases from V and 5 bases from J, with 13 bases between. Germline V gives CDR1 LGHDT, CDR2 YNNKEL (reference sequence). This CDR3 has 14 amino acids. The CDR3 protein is CASSQGDMWETQYF. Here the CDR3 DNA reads TGTGCCAGCAGCCAGGGGGATATGTGGGAGACCCAGTACTTC.

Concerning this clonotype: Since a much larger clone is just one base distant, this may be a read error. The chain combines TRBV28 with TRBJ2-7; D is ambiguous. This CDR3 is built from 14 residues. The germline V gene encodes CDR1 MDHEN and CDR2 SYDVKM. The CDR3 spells CASSLVKAYYKQYF. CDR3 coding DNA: TGTGCCAGCAGTTTGGTGAAAGCGTACTACAAGCAGTACTTC.

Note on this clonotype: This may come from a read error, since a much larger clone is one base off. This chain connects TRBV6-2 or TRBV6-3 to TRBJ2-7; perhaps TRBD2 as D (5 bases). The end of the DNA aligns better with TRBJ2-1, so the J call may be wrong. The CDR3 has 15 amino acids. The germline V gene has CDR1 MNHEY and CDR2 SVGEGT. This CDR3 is CASSYDGISSYEQFF. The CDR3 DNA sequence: TGTGCCAGCAGTTACGACGGGATAAGCTCCTACGAGCAGTTCTTC.

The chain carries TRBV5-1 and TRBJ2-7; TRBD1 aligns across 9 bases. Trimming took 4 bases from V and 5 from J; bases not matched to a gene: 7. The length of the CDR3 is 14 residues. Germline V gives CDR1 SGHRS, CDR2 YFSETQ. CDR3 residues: CASSPGQGIHEQYF. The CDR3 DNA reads TGCGCCAGCAGCCCAGGACAGGGGATCCACGAGCAGTACTTC. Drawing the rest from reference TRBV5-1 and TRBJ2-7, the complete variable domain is KAGVTQTPRYLIKTRGQQVTLSCSPISGHRSVSWYQQTPGQGLQFLFEYFSETQRNKGNFPGRFSGRQFSNSRSEMNVSTLELGDSALYLCASSPGQGIHEQYFGPGTRLTVT.

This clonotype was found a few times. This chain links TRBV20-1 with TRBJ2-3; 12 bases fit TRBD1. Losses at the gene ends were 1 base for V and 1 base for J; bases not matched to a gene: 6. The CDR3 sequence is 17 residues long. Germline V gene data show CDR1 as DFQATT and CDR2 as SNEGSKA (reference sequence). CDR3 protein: CSARGPGTGGRTDTQYF. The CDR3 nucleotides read TGCAGTGCTAGAGGTCCCGGGACAGGGGGCCGCACAGATACGCAGTATTTT.

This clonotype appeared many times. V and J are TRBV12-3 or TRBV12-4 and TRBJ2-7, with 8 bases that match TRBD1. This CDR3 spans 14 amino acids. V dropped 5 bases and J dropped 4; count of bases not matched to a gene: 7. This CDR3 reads CASSSRQGPYEQYF. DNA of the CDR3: TGTGCCAGCAGTAGTCGACAGGGGCCATACGAGCAGTACTTC.

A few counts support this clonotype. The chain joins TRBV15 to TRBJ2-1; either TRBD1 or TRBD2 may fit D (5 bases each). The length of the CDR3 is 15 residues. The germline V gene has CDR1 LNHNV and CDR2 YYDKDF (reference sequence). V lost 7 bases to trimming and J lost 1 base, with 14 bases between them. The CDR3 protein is CATMDRDASYNEQFF. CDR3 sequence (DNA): TGTGCCACCATGGACCGGGACGCTTCCTACAATGAGCAGTTCTTC.

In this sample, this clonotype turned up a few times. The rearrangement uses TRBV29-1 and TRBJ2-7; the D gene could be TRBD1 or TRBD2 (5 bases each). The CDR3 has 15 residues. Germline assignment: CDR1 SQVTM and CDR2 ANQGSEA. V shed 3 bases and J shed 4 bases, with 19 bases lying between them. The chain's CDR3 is CSVDGLAEGPYEQYF. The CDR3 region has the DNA TGCAGCGTTGATGGTTTGGCAGAGGGGCCATACGAGCAGTACTTC.

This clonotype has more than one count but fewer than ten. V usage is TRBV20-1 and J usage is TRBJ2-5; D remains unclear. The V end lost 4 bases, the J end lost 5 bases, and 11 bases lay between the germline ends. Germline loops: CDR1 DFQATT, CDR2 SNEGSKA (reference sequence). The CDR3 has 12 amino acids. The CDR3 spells CSANPGAETQYF. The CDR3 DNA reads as TGCAGTGCTAATCCGGGTGCCGAGACCCAGTACTTC.

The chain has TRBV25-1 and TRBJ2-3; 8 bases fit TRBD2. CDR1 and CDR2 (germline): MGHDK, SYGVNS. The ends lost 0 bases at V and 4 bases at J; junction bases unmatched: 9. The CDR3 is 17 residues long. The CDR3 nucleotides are TGTGCCAGCAGTGAATATGGGGCGGGGGGCACGGCAGATACGCAGTATTTT. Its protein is CASSEYGAGGTADTQYF.

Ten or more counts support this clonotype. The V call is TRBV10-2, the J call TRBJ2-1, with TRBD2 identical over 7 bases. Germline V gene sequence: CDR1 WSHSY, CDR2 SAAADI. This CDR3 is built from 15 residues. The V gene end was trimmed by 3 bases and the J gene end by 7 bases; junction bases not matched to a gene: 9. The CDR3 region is CASSDGGEGTNEQFF. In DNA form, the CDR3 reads TGCGCCAGCAGTGATGGGGGGGAGGGGACTAATGAGCAGTTCTTC.

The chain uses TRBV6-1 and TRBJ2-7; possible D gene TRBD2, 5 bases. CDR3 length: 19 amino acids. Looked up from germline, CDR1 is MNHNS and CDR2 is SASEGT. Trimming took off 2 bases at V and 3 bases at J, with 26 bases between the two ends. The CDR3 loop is CASSELEGKVQTFSYEQYF. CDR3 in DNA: TGTGCCAGCAGTGAACTCGAGGGCAAGGTCCAAACTTTTAGCTACGAGCAGTACTTC.

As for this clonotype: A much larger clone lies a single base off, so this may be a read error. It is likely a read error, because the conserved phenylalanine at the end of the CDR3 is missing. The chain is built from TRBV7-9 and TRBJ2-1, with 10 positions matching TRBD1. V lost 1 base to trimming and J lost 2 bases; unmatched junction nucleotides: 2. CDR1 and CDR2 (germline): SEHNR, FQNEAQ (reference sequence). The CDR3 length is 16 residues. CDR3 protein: CASSLDGQGAYNEQFS. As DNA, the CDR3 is TGTGCCAGCAGCTTAGACGGACAGGGGGCCTACAATGAGCAGTTCTCC.

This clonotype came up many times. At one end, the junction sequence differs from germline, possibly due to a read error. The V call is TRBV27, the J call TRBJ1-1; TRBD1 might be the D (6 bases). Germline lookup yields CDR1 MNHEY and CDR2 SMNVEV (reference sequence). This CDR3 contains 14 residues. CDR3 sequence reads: CASSSGQLNTEAFF. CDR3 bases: TGCGCCAGCAGCTCAGGACAGTTGAACACTGAAGCTTTCTTT.

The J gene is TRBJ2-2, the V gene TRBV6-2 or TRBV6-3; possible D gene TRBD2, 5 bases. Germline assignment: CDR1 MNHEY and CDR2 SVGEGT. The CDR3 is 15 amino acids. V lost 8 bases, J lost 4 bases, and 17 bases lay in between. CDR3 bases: TGTGCCAGCGAGAGGGCCAGGTTTGGCACCGGGGAGCTGTTTTTT. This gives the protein CASERARFGTGELFF.

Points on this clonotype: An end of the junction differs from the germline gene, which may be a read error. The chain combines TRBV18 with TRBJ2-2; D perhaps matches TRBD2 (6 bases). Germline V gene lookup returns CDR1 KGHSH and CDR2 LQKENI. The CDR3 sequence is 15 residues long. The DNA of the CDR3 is TGTGCCAGCTCACCACCGAGCAGAGGCACCGGGGGGCTGTTTTTT. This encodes CASSPPSRGTGGLFF.

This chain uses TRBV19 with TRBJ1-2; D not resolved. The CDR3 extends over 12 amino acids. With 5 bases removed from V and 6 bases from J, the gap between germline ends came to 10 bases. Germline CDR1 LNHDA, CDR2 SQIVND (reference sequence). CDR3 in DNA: TGTGCCAGTAGTTTGGGAAATCATGGCTACACCTTC. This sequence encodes CASSLGNHGYTF.

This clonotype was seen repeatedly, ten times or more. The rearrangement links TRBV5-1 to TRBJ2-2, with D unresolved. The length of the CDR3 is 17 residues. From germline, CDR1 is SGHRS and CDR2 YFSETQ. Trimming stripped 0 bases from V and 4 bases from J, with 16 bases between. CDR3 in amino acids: CASSLDLRQFSTGELFF. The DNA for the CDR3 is TGCGCCAGCAGCTTGGATTTGCGGCAGTTCAGCACCGGGGAGCTGTTTTTT.

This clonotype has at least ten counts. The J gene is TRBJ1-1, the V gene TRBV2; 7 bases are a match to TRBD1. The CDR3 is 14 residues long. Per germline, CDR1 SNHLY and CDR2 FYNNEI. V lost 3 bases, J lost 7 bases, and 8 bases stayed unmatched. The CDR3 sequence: CASSDTRGGREAFF. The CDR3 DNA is TGTGCCAGCAGTGACACCAGGGGGGGTCGTGAAGCTTTCTTT.

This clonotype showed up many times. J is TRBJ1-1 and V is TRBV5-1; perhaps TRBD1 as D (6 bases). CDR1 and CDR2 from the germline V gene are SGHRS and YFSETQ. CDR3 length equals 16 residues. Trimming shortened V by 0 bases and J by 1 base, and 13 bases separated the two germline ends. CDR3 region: CASSLAGAGRNTEAFF. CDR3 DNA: TGCGCCAGCAGCTTGGCAGGGGCAGGGAGGAACACTGAAGCTTTCTTT.

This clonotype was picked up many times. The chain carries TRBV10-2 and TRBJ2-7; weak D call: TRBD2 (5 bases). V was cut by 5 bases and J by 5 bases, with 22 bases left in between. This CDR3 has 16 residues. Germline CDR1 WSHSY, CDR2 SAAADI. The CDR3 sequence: CASSMSLGSEAHEQYF. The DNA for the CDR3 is TGCGCCAGCAGTATGAGCTTGGGTAGCGAAGCCCACGAGCAGTACTTC.

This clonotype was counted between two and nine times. The CDR3 nucleotides read TGCAGCGTTGGGGAAGGGACATACACTTACAATGAGCAGTTCTTC. Translated, it gives CSVGEGTYTYNEQFF. The chain couples TRBV29-1 to TRBJ2-1, with D tentatively TRBD1 (6 bases). The CDR3 runs 15 residues. Trimming stripped 4 bases from V and 4 bases from J, with 17 bases between. CDR1 SQVTM and CDR2 ANQGSEA come from the germline V gene.

The CDR3 loop is CASSFLDIGVGGELFF. In DNA form, the CDR3 reads TGTGCCAGCAGCTTTCTCGACATTGGCGTGGGCGGGGAGCTGTTTTTT. The V and J genes are TRBV7-9 and TRBJ2-2, with D hard to call. Germline V gives CDR1 SEHNR, CDR2 FQNEAQ (reference sequence). The V end was cut by 3 bases, the J end by 7 bases, with 18 bases between. This CDR3 is 16 amino acids long.